A single sample gave rise to the 21 T cell receptor beta chains below, sequenced in a study of T cells after yellow fever vaccination. MiXCR was run by TCRdb on the 5' RACE reads, yielding one entry per CDR3 protein. The sample shows a few hundred thousand distinct CDR3 sequences, over 4.5% of them seen only once. The sequences come from CD4+ T cells sorted from PBMCs, collected on the day of the yellow fever booster vaccination. The receptors were gathered from a man younger than 35 who received the YFV17D yellow fever vaccine.

Remarks on this clonotype: This may arise from a read error, as a much more abundant clone is one base away. J is TRBJ2-7 and V is TRBV20-1; no clear D. Germline values: CDR1 DFQATT, CDR2 SNEGSKA (reference sequence). This CDR3 has 11 amino acids. The CDR3 DNA reads TGCAGTGCTAGGGGCGACGCAGCGCAGAACTTC. Translated, it gives CSARGDAAQNF.

Ten or more counts support this clonotype. The rearrangement joins TRBV7-9 to TRBJ1-5; D is uncertain. The V end was cut by 4 bases, the J end by 5 bases, with 15 bases between. This CDR3 is 15 amino acids long. The germline CDR1 and CDR2 sequences are SEHNR and FQNEAQ (reference sequence). The CDR3 spells CASSSMGNADQPQHF. In DNA, the CDR3 is TGTGCCAGCAGCTCAATGGGGAATGCCGATCAGCCCCAGCATTTT.

The sample holds many counts of this clonotype. J is TRBJ2-3 and V is TRBV27; no firm D call. The V gene lost 3 bases and the J gene lost 4 bases, with 8 bases spanning the gap. The CDR3 is 13 amino acids. The germline gives CDR1 MNHEY, CDR2 SMNVEV (reference sequence). CDR3 region: CASSLSWADTQYF. The DNA of the CDR3 is TGTGCCAGCAGTTTGTCTTGGGCAGATACGCAGTATTTT.

The rearrangement uses TRBV6-5 and TRBJ2-1; TRBD1 might be the D (6 bases). The CDR3 totals 16 residues. Germline V gene sequence: CDR1 MNHEY, CDR2 SVGAGI. The V end lost 1 base, the J end lost 5 bases, and 15 bases lay between the germline ends. The CDR3: CASSYLGRGGHNEQFF. The CDR3 region has the DNA TGTGCCAGCAGTTACTTGGGCAGGGGTGGCCACAATGAGCAGTTCTTC.

This clonotype was picked up a small number of times. The rearrangement uses TRBV20-1 and TRBJ2-7, with 14 bases aligning to TRBD2. The CDR3 contains 16 residues. CDR1 DFQATT and CDR2 SNEGSKA come from the germline V gene (reference sequence). Trimming at V came to 3 bases and at J to 6 bases, leaving 10 bases not matched to a gene. This CDR3 is CSARWGTSGGGGEQYF. The CDR3, as DNA: TGCAGTGCTAGGTGGGGGACTAGCGGGGGAGGAGGCGAGCAGTACTTC.

In its sample, this clonotype was seen a few times. The chain carries TRBV5-1 and TRBJ2-5, with 13 bases aligning to TRBD2. The CDR3 runs to 16 residues. The germline V gene encodes CDR1 SGHRS and CDR2 YFSETQ. Germline trimming cut 4 bases from V and 4 bases from J; bases unmatched to any gene: 7. Written as DNA, the CDR3 is TGCGCCAGCAGCATAGGACTAGCGGGGGCCTCAGAGACCCAGTACTTC. Encoded protein: CASSIGLAGASETQYF.

This clonotype has a count of ten or more. As DNA, the CDR3 is TGTGCCAGCAGCTATCATGAGACCCAGTACTTC. Translated, it gives CASSYHETQYF. This chain joins TRBV11-2 and TRBJ2-5; D gene ambiguous. V lost 4 bases, J lost 5 bases, and 5 bases lay in between. The CDR3 is 11 amino acids. Germline values: CDR1 SGHAT, CDR2 FQNNGV. Using reference TRBV11-2 and TRBJ2-5 for the parts outside the CDR3, the full variable domain is EAGVAQSPRYKIIEKRQSVAFWCNPISGHATLYWYQQILGQGPKLLIQFQNNGVVDDSQLPKDRFSAERLKGVDSTLKIQPAKLEDSAVYLCASSYHETQYFGPGTRLLVL.

This clonotype occurred many times. The chain combines TRBV6-1 with TRBJ2-4, with TRBD1 matching 7 bases. The CDR3 sequence is 13 residues long. The germline gives CDR1 MNHNS, CDR2 SASEGT. J lost 8 bases, V lost 4 bases, and 5 bases had no gene match. The CDR3 loop reads CASSADRVDIQYF. In DNA, the CDR3 is TGTGCCAGCAGTGCCGACAGGGTAGACATTCAGTACTTC.

This clonotype was recorded many times. V gene TRBV12-3 or TRBV12-4 combines with J gene TRBJ1-5, with 8 bases matching TRBD1. The CDR3 contains 16 residues. Losses at the gene ends were 4 bases for V and 0 bases for J; bases not matched to a gene: 5. The CDR3 region has the DNA TGTGCCAGCAGTTCTAATCAGGGGGCTAGCAATCAGCCCCAGCATTTT. Its protein product is CASSSNQGASNQPQHF.

This clonotype has a handful of counts. This chain joins TRBV6-5 and TRBJ2-7, with D maybe TRBD2 (5 bases). CDR1 and CDR2 from the germline V gene are MNHEY and SVGAGI. V shed 6 bases and J shed 3 bases, with 12 bases lying between them. This CDR3 region has 13 residues. CDR3 protein: CASSRGGSYEQYV. For the CDR3, the DNA is TGTGCCAGCAGCCGGGGTGGGAGCTACGAGCAGTACGTC.

The V gene is TRBV29-1, the J gene TRBJ2-1, with TRBD1 matching over 7 bases. The germline gives CDR1 SQVTM, CDR2 ANQGSEA. The ends lost 6 bases at V and 9 bases at J; junction bases unmatched: 5. The CDR3 consists of 11 residues. CDR3 DNA: TGCAGCGTAGCTACAGGGGTTGAGCAGTTCTTC. It codes for CSVATGVEQFF.

This clonotype was picked up many times. The chain couples TRBV6-5 to TRBJ2-7, with unresolved D. CDR3 length equals 11 residues. Germline CDR1 and CDR2: MNHEY and SVGAGI. V lost 8 bases and J lost 6, with 11 bases in between. CDR3 loop: CASRDRGEQYF. The CDR3 DNA follows: TGTGCCAGCCGCGACCGCGGCGAGCAGTACTTC.

This clonotype has only a few counts. This rearrangement joins TRBV19 to TRBJ1-6; TRBD1 is a possible D gene (6 bases). V was shortened by 7 bases and J by 0 bases, with 10 bases between the two germline ends. This CDR3 comprises 15 residues. Looked up from germline, CDR1 is LNHDA and CDR2 is SQIVND (reference sequence). The CDR3 bases are TGTGCCAGTACCAGACAGGCCTCCTATAATTCACCCCTCCACTTT. Its protein product is CASTRQASYNSPLHF.

This clonotype was recorded many times. The rearrangement uses TRBV20-1 and TRBJ1-1; a weak D match, TRBD1 (6 bases). The CDR3 runs to 12 residues. Trimming took off 3 bases at V and 2 bases at J, with 7 bases between the two ends. Germline loops: CDR1 DFQATT, CDR2 SNEGSKA (reference sequence). CDR3 in amino acids: CSARTGNTEAFF. The CDR3 region has the DNA TGCAGTGCTAGGACAGGTAACACTGAAGCTTTCTTT.

Only a few counts were recorded for this clonotype. This chain joins TRBV20-1 and TRBJ2-7; 13 bases fit TRBD2. The germline V gene encodes CDR1 DFQATT and CDR2 SNEGSKA (reference sequence). CDR3 size: 14 residues. With V trimmed by 6 bases and J by 3 bases, 5 bases remained unmatched. CDR3 in amino acids: CSAILAGGNYEQYF. CDR3 coding DNA: TGCAGTGCCATACTAGCGGGGGGGAACTACGAGCAGTACTTC.

This clonotype was picked up many times. V usage is TRBV5-5 and J usage is TRBJ1-5; no definite D call. Trimming removed 7 bases at V and 3 bases at J, with 23 bases between. The CDR3 totals 17 residues. Germline V gene lookup returns CDR1 SGHKS and CDR2 YYEKEE (reference sequence). The CDR3 spells CASPRNPGESNNQPQHF. CDR3 bases: TGTGCCAGCCCACGAAACCCAGGCGAATCAAACAATCAGCCCCAGCATTTT.

This clonotype was seen at least ten times. This chain joins TRBV20-1 and TRBJ2-7; D perhaps matches TRBD2 (5 bases). CDR3 size: 13 residues. CDR1 is DFQATT, CDR2 SNEGSKA, per germline (reference sequence). The V gene lost 7 bases and the J gene lost 4 bases, with 17 bases spanning the gap. The CDR3 DNA sequence: TGCAGTGGAAGCGGCGAGTCAGGATACGAGCAGTACTTC. Protein product: CSGSGESGYEQYF.

There are many counts of this clonotype. V and J are TRBV12-3 or TRBV12-4 and TRBJ1-1, with 8 bases fitting TRBD1. The CDR3 totals 14 residues. Trimming cost V 7 bases and J 1 base; bases outside gene matches: 5. The CDR3 is CASTRTGRNTEAFF. The CDR3 region has the DNA TGTGCCAGCACCAGGACAGGGCGGAACACTGAAGCTTTCTTT.

This clonotype was observed a handful of times. The chain joins TRBV7-2 to TRBJ1-6; D may be TRBD1 (5 bases). Germline V lookup: CDR1 SGHTA, CDR2 FQGNSA. V dropped 1 base and J dropped 9 bases, with 13 bases sitting between them. This CDR3 spans 15 amino acids. Here the CDR3 reads CASSLVGADGSPLHF. The CDR3 region has the DNA TGTGCCAGCAGCTTAGTAGGGGCTGACGGTTCACCCCTCCACTTT.

This clonotype was found a few times. The chain combines TRBV21-1 with TRBJ1-1. TRBV21-1 is an annotated pseudogene. The CDR3 has 13 amino acids. The CDR3 DNA is TGTGCCAGCAATTGGGATGTGAACACTGAAGCTTTCTTT. Translation gives CASNWDVNTEAFF.

This clonotype was picked up a small number of times. The chain couples TRBV5-4 to TRBJ2-2; D unresolved. Trimming cost V 3 bases and J 4 bases, with 10 bases left between them. This CDR3 region has 14 residues. Germline V gives CDR1 SGHNT, CDR2 YYREEE (reference sequence). CDR3 coding DNA: TGTGCCAGCAGCTACGACCGACGCACCGGGGAGCTGTTTTTT. It encodes CASSYDRRTGELFF. Drawing the rest from reference TRBV5-4 and TRBJ2-2, the complete variable domain is ETGVTQSPTHLIKTRGQQVTLRCSSQSGHNTVSWYQQALGQGPQFIFQYYREEENGRGNFPPRFSGLQFPNYSSELNVNALELDDSALYLCASSYDRRTGELFFGEGSRLTVL.